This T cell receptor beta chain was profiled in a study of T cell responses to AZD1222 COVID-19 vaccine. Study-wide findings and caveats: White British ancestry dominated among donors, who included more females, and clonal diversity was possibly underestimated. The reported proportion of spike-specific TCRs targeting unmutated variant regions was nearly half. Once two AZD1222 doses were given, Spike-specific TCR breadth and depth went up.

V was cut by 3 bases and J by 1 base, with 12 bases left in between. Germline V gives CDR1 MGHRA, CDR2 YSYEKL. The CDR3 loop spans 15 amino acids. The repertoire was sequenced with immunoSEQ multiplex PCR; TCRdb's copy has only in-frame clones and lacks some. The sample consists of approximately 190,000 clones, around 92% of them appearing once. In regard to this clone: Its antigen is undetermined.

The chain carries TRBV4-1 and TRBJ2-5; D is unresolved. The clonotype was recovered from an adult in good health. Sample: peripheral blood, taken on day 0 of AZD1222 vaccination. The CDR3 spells CASSHTLVLQETQYF. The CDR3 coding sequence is TGCGCCAGCAGCCATACCCTGGTTCTCCAAGAGACCCAGTACTTC.